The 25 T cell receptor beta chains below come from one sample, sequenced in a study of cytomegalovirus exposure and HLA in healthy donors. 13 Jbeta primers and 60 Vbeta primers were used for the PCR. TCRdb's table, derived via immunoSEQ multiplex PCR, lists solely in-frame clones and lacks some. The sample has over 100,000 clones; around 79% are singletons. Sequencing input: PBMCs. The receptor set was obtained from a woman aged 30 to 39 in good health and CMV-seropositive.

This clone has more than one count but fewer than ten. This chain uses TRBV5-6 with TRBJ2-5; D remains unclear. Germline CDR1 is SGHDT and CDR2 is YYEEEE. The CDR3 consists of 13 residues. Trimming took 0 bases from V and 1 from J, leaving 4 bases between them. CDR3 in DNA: TGTGCCAGCAGCTTGGTCAGCCAAGAGACCCAGTACTTC. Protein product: CASSLVSQETQYF.

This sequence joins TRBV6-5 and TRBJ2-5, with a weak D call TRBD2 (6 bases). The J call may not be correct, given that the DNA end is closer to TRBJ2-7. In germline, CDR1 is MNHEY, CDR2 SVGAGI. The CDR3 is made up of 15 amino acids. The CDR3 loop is CASSMGLETTYEQYF. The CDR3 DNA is TGTGCCAGCAGTATGGGACTGGAAACCACCTACGAGCAGTACTTC.

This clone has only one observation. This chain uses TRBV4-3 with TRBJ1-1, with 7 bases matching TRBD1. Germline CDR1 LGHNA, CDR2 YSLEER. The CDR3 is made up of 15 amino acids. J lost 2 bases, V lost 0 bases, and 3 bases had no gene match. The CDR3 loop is CASSQERGLNTEAFF. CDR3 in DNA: TGCGCCAGCAGCCAAGAAAGGGGGCTTAACACTGAAGCTTTCTTT.

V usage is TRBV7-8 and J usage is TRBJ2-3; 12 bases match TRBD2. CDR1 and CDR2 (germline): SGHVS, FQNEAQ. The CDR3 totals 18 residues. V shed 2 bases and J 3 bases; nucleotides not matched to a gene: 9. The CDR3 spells CASSLSLAGGLKTDTQYF. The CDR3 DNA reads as TGTGCCAGCAGCTTAAGCCTAGCGGGGGGGCTTAAGACAGATACGCAGTATTTT.

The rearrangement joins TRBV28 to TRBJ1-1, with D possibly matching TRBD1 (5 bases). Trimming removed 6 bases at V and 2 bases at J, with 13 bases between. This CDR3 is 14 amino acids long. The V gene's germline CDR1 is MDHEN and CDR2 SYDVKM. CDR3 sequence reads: CASSRRGGNTEAFF. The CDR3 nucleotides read TGTGCCAGCAGCCGTCGGGGGGGAAACACTGAAGCTTTCTTT.

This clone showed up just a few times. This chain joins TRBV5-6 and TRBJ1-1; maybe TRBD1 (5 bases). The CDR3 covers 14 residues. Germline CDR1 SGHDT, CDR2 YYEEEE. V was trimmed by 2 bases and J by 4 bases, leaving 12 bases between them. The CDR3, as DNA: TGTGCCAGCAGCTTTCTCTACGGGGGCACTGAAGCTTTCTTT. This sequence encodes CASSFLYGGTEAFF.

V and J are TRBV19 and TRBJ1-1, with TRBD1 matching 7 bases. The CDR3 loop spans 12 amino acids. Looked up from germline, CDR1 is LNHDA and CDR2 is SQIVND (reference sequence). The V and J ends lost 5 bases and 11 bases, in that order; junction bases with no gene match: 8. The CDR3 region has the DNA TGTGCCAGTAGTTTCCTAGACAGGGACGCTTTCTTT. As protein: CASSFLDRDAFF.

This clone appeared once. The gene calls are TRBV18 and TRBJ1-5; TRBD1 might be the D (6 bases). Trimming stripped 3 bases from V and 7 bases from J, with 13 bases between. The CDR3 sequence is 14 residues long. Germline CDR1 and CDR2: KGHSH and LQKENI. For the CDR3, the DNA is TGTGCCAGCTCACCGTACAGGGCTGGGCAGCCCCAGCATTTT. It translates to CASSPYRAGQPQHF.

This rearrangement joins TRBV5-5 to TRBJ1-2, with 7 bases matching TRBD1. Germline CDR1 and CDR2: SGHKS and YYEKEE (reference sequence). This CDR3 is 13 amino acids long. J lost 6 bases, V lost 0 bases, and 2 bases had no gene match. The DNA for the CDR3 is TGTGCCAGCAGCTTGGGGGGACAGAATGGCTACACCTTC. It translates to CASSLGGQNGYTF.

CDR3: CASQTQIGEETQYF. CDR3 sequence (DNA): TGTGCCAGCCAAACTCAAATCGGGGAAGAGACCCAGTACTTC. This rearrangement joins TRBV27 to TRBJ2-5; TRBD2 might be the D (5 bases). V was cut by 8 bases and J by 3 bases, with 16 bases left in between. Germline V gene sequence: CDR1 MNHEY, CDR2 SMNVEV (reference sequence). The CDR3 has 14 residues.

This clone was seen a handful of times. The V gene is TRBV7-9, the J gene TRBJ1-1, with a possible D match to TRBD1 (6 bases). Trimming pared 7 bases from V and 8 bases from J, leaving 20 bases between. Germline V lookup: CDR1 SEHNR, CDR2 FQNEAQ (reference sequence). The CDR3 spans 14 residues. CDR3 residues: CASKPPGGRVEAFF. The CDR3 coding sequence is TGTGCCAGCAAACCTCCCGGGGGGCGCGTAGAAGCTTTCTTT.

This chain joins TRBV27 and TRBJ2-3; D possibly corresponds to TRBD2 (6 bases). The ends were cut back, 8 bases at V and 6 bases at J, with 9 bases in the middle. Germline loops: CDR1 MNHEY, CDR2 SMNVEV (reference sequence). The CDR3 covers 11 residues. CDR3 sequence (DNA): TGTGCCAGCTGGGGGAGGGATACGCAGTATTTT. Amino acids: CASWGRDTQYF.

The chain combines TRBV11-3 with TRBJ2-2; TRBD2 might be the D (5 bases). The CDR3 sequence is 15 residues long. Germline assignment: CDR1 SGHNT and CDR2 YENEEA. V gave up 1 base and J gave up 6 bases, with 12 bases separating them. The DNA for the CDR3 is TGTGCCAGCAGCTTAGGGGCTCGTAGCGCCGGGGAGCTGTTTTTT. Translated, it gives CASSLGARSAGELFF.

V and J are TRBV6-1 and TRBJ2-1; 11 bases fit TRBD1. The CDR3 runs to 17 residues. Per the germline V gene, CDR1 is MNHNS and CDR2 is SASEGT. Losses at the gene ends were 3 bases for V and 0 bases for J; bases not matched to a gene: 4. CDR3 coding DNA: TGTGCCAGCAGTGAGGACAGGGGGCGCGTCTCCTACAATGAGCAGTTCTTC. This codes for CASSEDRGRVSYNEQFF.

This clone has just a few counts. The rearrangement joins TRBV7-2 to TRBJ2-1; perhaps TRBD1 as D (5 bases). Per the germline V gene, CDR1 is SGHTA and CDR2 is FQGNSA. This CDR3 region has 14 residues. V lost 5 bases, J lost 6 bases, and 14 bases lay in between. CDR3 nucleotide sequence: TGTGCCAGCAGCCTACGACAAGGGGTCAATGAGCAGTTCTTC. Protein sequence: CASSLRQGVNEQFF.

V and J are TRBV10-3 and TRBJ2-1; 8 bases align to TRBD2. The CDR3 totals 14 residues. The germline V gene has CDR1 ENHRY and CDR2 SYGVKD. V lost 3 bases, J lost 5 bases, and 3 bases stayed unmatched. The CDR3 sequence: CAISEGLAHNEQFF. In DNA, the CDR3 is TGTGCCATCAGTGAAGGACTAGCCCACAATGAGCAGTTCTTC.

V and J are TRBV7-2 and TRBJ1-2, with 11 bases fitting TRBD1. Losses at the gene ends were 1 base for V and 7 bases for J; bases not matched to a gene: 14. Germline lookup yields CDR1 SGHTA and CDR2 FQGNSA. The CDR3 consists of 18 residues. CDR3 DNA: TGTGCCAGCAGCTTAGTCCAGCTGCGGGGACAGGGGGGTCGTGGCTACACCTTC. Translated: CASSLVQLRGQGGRGYTF.

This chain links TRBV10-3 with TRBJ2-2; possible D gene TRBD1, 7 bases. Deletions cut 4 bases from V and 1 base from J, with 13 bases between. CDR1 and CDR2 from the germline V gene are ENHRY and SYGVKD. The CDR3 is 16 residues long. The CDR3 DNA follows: TGTGCCATCAGTGTCCGGGGGACAGAGAACACCGGGGAGCTGTTTTTT. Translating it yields CAISVRGTENTGELFF.

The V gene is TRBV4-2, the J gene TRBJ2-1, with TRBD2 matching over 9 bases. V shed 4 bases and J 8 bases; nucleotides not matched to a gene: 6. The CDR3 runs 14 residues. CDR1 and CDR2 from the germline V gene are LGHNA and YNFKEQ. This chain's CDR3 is CASSPQRGADEQFF. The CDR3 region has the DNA TGTGCCAGCAGCCCTCAGCGGGGGGCAGATGAGCAGTTCTTC.

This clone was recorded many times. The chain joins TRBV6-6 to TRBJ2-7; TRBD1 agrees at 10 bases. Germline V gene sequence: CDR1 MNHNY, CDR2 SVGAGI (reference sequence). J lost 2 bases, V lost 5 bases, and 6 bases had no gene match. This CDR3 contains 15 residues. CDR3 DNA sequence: TGTGCCAGCAGTCCCCGACAGGGGGCGGCCTACGAGCAGTACTTC. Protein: CASSPRQGAAYEQYF.

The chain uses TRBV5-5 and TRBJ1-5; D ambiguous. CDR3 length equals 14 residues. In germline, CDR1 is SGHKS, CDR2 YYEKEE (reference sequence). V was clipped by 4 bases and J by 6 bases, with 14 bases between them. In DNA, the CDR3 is TGTGCCAGCAGCCAGGAAGCGGGGAGTCAGCCCCAGCATTTT. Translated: CASSQEAGSQPQHF. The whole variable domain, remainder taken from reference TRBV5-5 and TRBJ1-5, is DAGVTQSPTHLIKTRGQQVTLRCSPISGHKSVSWYQQVLGQGPQFIFQYYEKEERGRGNFPDRFSARQFPNYSSELNVNALLLGDSALYLCASSQEAGSQPQHFGDGTRLSIL.

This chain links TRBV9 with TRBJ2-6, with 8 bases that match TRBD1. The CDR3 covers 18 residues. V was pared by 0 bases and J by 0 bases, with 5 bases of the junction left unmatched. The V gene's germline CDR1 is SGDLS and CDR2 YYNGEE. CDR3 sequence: CASSVGLTGDSGANVLTF. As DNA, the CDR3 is TGTGCCAGCAGCGTAGGATTGACAGGGGACTCTGGGGCCAACGTCCTGACTTTC. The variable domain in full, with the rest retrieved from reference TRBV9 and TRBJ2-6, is DSGVTQTPKHLITATGQRVTLRCSPRSGDLSVYWYQQSLDQGLQFLIQYYNGEERAKGNILERFSAQQFPDLHSELNLSSLELGDSALYFCASSVGLTGDSGANVLTFGAGSRLTVL.

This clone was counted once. The CDR3 spells CASSFGQEGGYTF. In DNA form, the CDR3 reads TGTGCCAGCAGCTTTGGACAGGAAGGGGGCTACACCTTC. This rearrangement joins TRBV7-2 to TRBJ1-2; 7 positions agree with TRBD1. Looked up from germline, CDR1 is SGHTA and CDR2 is FQGNSA. V was clipped by 3 bases and J by 8 bases; unmatched bases: 6. This CDR3 is built from 13 residues.

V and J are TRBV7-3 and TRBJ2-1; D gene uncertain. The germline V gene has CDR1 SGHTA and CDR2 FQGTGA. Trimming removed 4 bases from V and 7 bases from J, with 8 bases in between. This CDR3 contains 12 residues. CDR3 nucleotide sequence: TGTGCCAGCAGCTCCCCCGGGAATGAGCAGTTCTTC. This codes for CASSSPGNEQFF.

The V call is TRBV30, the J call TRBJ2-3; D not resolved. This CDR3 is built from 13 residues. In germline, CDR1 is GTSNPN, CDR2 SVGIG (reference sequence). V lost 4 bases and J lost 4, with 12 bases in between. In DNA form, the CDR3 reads TGTGCCTGGACCTATCCGCCCGCAGATACGCAGTATTTT. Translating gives CAWTYPPADTQYF. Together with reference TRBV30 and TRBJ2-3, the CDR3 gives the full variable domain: SQTIHQWPATLVQPVGSPLSLECTVEGTSNPNLYWYRQAAGRGLQLLFYSVGIGQISSEVPQNLSASRPQDRQFILSSKKLLLSDSGFYLCAWTYPPADTQYFGPGTRLTVL.